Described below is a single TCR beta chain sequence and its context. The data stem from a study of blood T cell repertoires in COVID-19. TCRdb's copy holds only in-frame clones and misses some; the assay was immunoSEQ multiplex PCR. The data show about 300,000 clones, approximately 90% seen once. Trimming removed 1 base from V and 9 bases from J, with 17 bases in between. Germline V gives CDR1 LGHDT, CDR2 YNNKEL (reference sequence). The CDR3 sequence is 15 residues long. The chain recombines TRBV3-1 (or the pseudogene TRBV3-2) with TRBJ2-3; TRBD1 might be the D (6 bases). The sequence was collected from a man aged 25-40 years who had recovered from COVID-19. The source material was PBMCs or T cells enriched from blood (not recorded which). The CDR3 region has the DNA TGTGCCAGCAGCCAAGGCCCCAGGGGATTCGTCACGCAGTATTTT. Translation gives CASSQGPRGFVTQYF.